What follows are 20 T cell receptor beta chains derived from one specimen sequenced in a study of shared clonotypes between healthy human individuals. Data came from immunoSEQ multiplex PCR; TCRdb stores just in-frame clones and leaves some out. The sample has roughly 490,000 clones; 70% to 80% are singletons. Sequencing used PBMCs. The receptors shown here come from a woman aged 40 to 50 in good health. Some clones in this sample may be carry-over from other donors' samples.

A note on this clone: A much larger clone lies one base from this, so it may be a read error. The same CDR3 is also encoded by other DNA sequences in this sample. J is TRBJ2-1 and V is TRBV2; D gene unclear. CDR3 length: 11 amino acids. V was trimmed by 8 bases and J by 3 bases, leaving 5 bases between them. The germline gives CDR1 SNHLY, CDR2 FYNNEI. CDR3 in amino acids: CASSSYNEQFF. CDR3 nucleotides: TGTGCCAGCTCAAGCTACAATGAGCAGTTCTTC.

The rearrangement links TRBV28 to TRBJ2-2, with 8 bases aligning to TRBD2. The CDR3 spans 17 residues. CDR1 and CDR2 (germline): MDHEN, SYDVKM. V dropped 7 bases and J dropped 6; count of bases not matched to a gene: 16. CDR3 sequence (DNA): TGTGCCAGCAACAAAAGAGGTATAGCGGGACGGTCCGGGGAGCTGTTTTTT. This codes for CASNKRGIAGRSGELFF. The full variable domain, rest sourced from reference TRBV28 and TRBJ2-2, is DVKVTQSSRYLVKRTGEKVFLECVQDMDHENMFWYRQDPGLGLRLIYFSYDVKMKEKGDIPEGYSVSREKKERFSLILESASTNQTSMYLCASNKRGIAGRSGELFFGEGSRLTVL.

The rearrangement uses TRBV7-9 and TRBJ1-2; possibly TRBD1 for D (5 bases). In germline, CDR1 is SEHNR, CDR2 FQNEAQ (reference sequence). Trimming cost V 3 bases and J 0 bases, with 14 bases left between them. The length of the CDR3 is 16 residues. The CDR3 spells CASSLRLGGANYGYTF. CDR3 in DNA: TGTGCCAGCAGCTTGCGGTTGGGGGGAGCTAACTATGGCTACACCTTC.

This clone was seen only a few times. This chain links TRBV5-1 with TRBJ2-1; 12 nucleotides align to TRBD2. CDR3 size: 15 residues. With 4 bases clipped from V and 8 bases from J, the junction kept 7 bases outside the gene matches. Germline V gene data show CDR1 as SGHRS and CDR2 as YFSETQ. The CDR3 loop reads CASSRASGRAYEQFF. CDR3 coding DNA: TGCGCCAGCAGCCGGGCTAGCGGGAGGGCCTATGAGCAGTTCTTC. The whole variable domain, filled in from reference TRBV5-1 and TRBJ2-1, reads KAGVTQTPRYLIKTRGQQVTLSCSPISGHRSVSWYQQTPGQGLQFLFEYFSETQRNKGNFPGRFSGRQFSNSRSEMNVSTLELGDSALYLCASSRASGRAYEQFFGPGTRLTVL.

Here the CDR3 reads CASYLGGVQYF. DNA for the CDR3: TGTGCCAGCTACCTAGGGGGGGTTCAGTATTTT. V gene TRBV6-6 combines with J gene TRBJ2-3; tentatively, D is TRBD2 (7 bases). CDR1 is MNHNY, CDR2 SVGAGI, per germline (reference sequence). V shed 8 bases and J shed 12 bases, with 15 bases lying between them. The CDR3 has 11 residues.

This clone came up many times. The same CDR3 arises from other DNA sequences in this sample as well. This chain uses TRBV4-1 with TRBJ2-1; 10 bases are shared with TRBD2. Looked up from germline, CDR1 is MGHRA and CDR2 is YSYEKL. This CDR3 is built from 16 residues. The ends lost 4 bases at V and 3 bases at J; junction bases unmatched: 6. The CDR3 sequence: CASSRTLAGNYNEQFF. The CDR3 coding sequence is TGCGCCAGCAGCCGGACACTAGCGGGGAACTACAATGAGCAGTTCTTC.

The chain links TRBV10-3 to TRBJ1-5, with 7 bases lining up with TRBD1. V gave up 3 bases and J gave up 6 bases; unmatched junction bases: 5. Germline CDR1 ENHRY, CDR2 SYGVKD. CDR3 length: 14 residues. The CDR3 here is CAISESGDSQPQHF. CDR3 in DNA: TGTGCCATCAGTGAATCAGGGGACAGTCAGCCCCAGCATTTT.

The chain has TRBV28 and TRBJ1-2; 7 bases align to TRBD1. V shed 5 bases and J 8 bases; nucleotides not matched to a gene: 8. The CDR3 has 13 amino acids. From germline, CDR1 is MDHEN and CDR2 SYDVKM. CDR3 DNA: TGTGCCAGCAGTCTGGAGGGGGCGCGGGGCTACACCTTC. This gives the protein CASSLEGARGYTF.

CDR3 coding DNA: TGTGCCAGCAGTGAAGGGTCAGGCTATGGCTACACCTTC. Translation: CASSEGSGYGYTF. This chain connects TRBV2 to TRBJ1-2; D call uncertain. Looked up from germline, CDR1 is SNHLY and CDR2 is FYNNEI. The CDR3 sequence is 13 residues long. The ends were cut back, 1 base at V and 4 bases at J, with 7 bases in the middle.

This clone was detected once. Only one base separates this from a far larger clonotype, so it likely reflects a read error. This chain links TRBV2 with TRBJ1-1; no clear D. Germline V lookup: CDR1 SNHLY, CDR2 FYNNEI. The CDR3 runs to 11 residues. V lost 3 bases and J 1 base, leaving 0 bases between the germline ends. The CDR3 region has the DNA TGTGCCAGCAGTGAGAACACTGAAGCTTTCTTT. Protein product: CASSENTEAFF.

This clone was seen a few times. This chain connects TRBV18 to TRBJ1-4; unclear D gene. The V and J ends lost 0 bases and 5 bases respectively, with 10 bases between them. This CDR3 contains 15 residues. Per the germline V gene, CDR1 is KGHSH and CDR2 is LQKENI. The CDR3 loop reads CASSPPEAANEKLFF. In DNA, the CDR3 is TGTGCCAGCTCACCACCGGAGGCAGCAAATGAAAAACTGTTTTTT.

V is TRBV28 and J is TRBJ1-1; 8 bases line up with TRBD1. CDR1 and CDR2 (germline): MDHEN, SYDVKM. This CDR3 contains 17 residues. J lost 0 bases, V lost 4 bases, and 10 bases had no gene match. Here the CDR3 DNA reads TGTGCCAGCAGTTGGGGGGCAGGGGGCTTAATGAACACTGAAGCTTTCTTT. Translated, it gives CASSWGAGGLMNTEAFF.

Points on this clone: A far larger clone is off by one base, so a read error is likely. The rearrangement links TRBV6-6 to TRBJ2-7, with 8 bases aligning to TRBD1. The CDR3 loop spans 16 amino acids. Looked up from germline, CDR1 is MNHNY and CDR2 is SVGAGI (reference sequence). This chain's CDR3 is CTSSYPPTGASYEQYF. CDR3 DNA sequence: TGTACCAGCAGTTACCCCCCGACAGGGGCTAGCTACGAGCAGTACTTC.

The table lists this clone with a count of one. A much larger clone is a single base away; this may be a read error. Because it lacks the conserved phenylalanine or tryptophan at the end, this CDR3 is likely a read error. The chain couples TRBV30 to TRBJ1-1; the match to TRBD1 covers 10 bases. Germline values: CDR1 GTSNPN, CDR2 SVGIG (reference sequence). The ends lost 5 bases at V and 3 bases at J; junction bases unmatched: 6. The CDR3 is 14 amino acids. The CDR3 DNA reads TGTGCCTGGGACACGGGACAGGGGTACACTGAAGCTTTCCTT. Amino acid sequence: CAWDTGQGYTEAFL.

In this sample, this clone turned up once. The chain links TRBV2 to TRBJ1-2, with D unresolved. CDR3 length: 13 amino acids. Between the trimmed V and J ends, which lost 1 base and 4 bases, there was a span of 7 bases. From germline, CDR1 is SNHLY and CDR2 FYNNEI. CDR3 in DNA: TGTGCCAGCAGTGAAGGAAATGCCTATGGCTACACCTTC. It is translated as CASSEGNAYGYTF.

V usage is TRBV7-9 and J usage is TRBJ2-7; 9 bases agree with TRBD1. The CDR3 is 14 residues long. Trimming at V came to 5 bases and at J to 5 bases, leaving 7 bases not matched to a gene. CDR1 SEHNR and CDR2 FQNEAQ come from the germline V gene (reference sequence). CDR3 coding DNA: TGTGCCAGCAGCAGACAGGGGGGCCAAAACGAGCAGTACTTC. Translated: CASSRQGGQNEQYF.

This chain links TRBV10-3 with TRBJ2-6, with D possibly matching TRBD1 (5 bases). Trimming left V 4 bases short and J 0 bases short, with 13 bases between. The CDR3 totals 17 residues. Germline CDR1 ENHRY, CDR2 SYGVKD. The CDR3 nucleotides read TGTGCCATCAGTGGGGTAGGGGTCACCTCTGGGGCCAACGTCCTGACTTTC. Translated: CAISGVGVTSGANVLTF.

This clone has just a few counts. This chain links TRBV5-8 with TRBJ2-4; maybe TRBD1 (6 bases). V was trimmed by 0 bases and J by 3 bases, leaving 19 bases between them. This CDR3 contains 18 residues. Germline V gives CDR1 SGHTS, CDR2 YDEGEE. The CDR3 sequence: CASSLDREPEPVKNIQYF. For the CDR3, the DNA is TGTGCCAGCAGCTTGGACAGGGAACCGGAGCCGGTCAAAAACATTCAGTACTTC.

V gene TRBV18 combines with J gene TRBJ2-7; a weak D match, TRBD1 (6 bases). The CDR3 totals 14 residues. V was trimmed by 3 bases and J by 5 bases, leaving 14 bases between them. Germline V CDR1 and CDR2: KGHSH, LQKENI. CDR3 loop: CASSPGQSFDEQYF. CDR3 nucleotide sequence: TGTGCCAGCTCACCGGGACAATCCTTCGACGAGCAGTACTTC.

CDR3 coding DNA: TGTGCCTGGACGGGACATGACAATACGCAGTATTTT. It encodes CAWTGHDNTQYF. The V and J genes are TRBV30 and TRBJ2-3; possible D gene TRBD1, 6 bases. The germline gives CDR1 GTSNPN, CDR2 SVGIG (reference sequence). Deletions cut 4 bases from V and 7 bases from J, with 12 bases between. This CDR3 is built from 12 residues.